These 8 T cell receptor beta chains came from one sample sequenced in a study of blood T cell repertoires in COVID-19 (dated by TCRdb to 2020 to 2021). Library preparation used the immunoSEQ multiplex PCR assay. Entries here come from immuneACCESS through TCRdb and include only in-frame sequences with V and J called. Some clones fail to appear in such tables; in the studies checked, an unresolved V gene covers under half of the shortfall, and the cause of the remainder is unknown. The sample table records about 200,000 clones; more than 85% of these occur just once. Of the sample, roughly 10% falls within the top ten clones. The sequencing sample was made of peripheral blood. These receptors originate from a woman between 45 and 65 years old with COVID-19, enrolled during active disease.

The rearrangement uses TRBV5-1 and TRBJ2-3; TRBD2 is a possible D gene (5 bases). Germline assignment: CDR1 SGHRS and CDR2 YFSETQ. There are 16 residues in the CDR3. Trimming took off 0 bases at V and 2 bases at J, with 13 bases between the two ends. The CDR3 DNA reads TGCGCCAGCAGCTTGGCCGGGGTAACCCTCACAGATACGCAGTATTTT. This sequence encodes CASSLAGVTLTDTQYF.

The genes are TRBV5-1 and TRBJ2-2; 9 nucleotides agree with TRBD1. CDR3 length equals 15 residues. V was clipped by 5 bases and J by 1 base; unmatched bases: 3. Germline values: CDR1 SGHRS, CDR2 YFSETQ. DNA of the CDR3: TGCGCCAGCAGAACAGGGGGCTTGAACACCGGGGAGCTGTTTTTT. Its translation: CASRTGGLNTGELFF. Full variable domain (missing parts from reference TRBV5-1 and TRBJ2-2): KAGVTQTPRYLIKTRGQQVTLSCSPISGHRSVSWYQQTPGQGLQFLFEYFSETQRNKGNFPGRFSGRQFSNSRSEMNVSTLELGDSALYLCASRTGGLNTGELFFGEGSRLTVL.

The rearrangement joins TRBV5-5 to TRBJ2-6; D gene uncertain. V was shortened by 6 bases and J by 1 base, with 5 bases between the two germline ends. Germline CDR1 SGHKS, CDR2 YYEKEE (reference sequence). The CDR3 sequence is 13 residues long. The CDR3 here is CASTPSGANVLTF. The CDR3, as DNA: TGTGCCAGCACCCCATCTGGGGCCAACGTCCTGACTTTC. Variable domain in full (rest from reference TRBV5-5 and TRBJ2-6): DAGVTQSPTHLIKTRGQQVTLRCSPISGHKSVSWYQQVLGQGPQFIFQYYEKEERGRGNFPDRFSARQFPNYSSELNVNALLLGDSALYLCASTPSGANVLTFGAGSRLTVL.

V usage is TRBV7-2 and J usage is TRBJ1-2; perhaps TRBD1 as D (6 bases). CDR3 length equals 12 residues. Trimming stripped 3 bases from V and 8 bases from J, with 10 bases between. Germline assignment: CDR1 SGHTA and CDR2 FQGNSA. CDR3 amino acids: CASSLDSLGYTF. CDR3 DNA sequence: TGTGCCAGCAGCTTGGACAGCCTAGGCTACACCTTC.

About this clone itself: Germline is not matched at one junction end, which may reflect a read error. CDR3 region: CARSLGISGGAGETQYF. The CDR3 DNA sequence: TGTGCCCGCAGCTTGGGGATTTCCGGGGGGGCGGGTGAGACCCAGTACTTC. The chain carries TRBV5-4 and TRBJ2-5, with 8 bases matching TRBD2. Germline V gene sequence: CDR1 SGHNT, CDR2 YYREEE (reference sequence). This CDR3 spans 17 amino acids.

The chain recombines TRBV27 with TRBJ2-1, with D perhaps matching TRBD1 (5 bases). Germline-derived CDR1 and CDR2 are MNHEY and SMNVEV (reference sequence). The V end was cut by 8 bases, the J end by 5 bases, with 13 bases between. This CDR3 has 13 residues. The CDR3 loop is CASAWTPNNEQFF. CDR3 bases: TGTGCCAGCGCTTGGACACCCAACAATGAGCAGTTCTTC.

CDR3 region: CASSFVSSGGAGEQFF. CDR3 sequence (DNA): TGTGCCAGCAGTTTCGTTTCTAGCGGGGGGGCGGGGGAGCAGTTCTTC. The V and J genes are TRBV27 and TRBJ2-1, with 12 bases lining up with TRBD2. CDR1 and CDR2 from the germline V gene are MNHEY and SMNVEV (reference sequence). V dropped 3 bases and J dropped 10; count of bases not matched to a gene: 10. This CDR3 is 16 amino acids long.

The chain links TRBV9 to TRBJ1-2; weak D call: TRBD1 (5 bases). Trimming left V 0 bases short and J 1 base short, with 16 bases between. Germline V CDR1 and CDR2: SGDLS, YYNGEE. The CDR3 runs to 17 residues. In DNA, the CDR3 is TGTGCCAGCAGCGTAGTTCCCCAGGGTTTGGGTAACTATGGCTACACCTTC. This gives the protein CASSVVPQGLGNYGYTF.